A single sample gave rise to the 31 T cell receptor beta chains below, sequenced in a study of blood T cells in healthy people across ages. Through a sample-barcoded 5' primer and a J-beta primer mix, a second PCR was run for about 7 to 12 cycles. TCRdb analysed the 5' RACE reads with MiXCR anew, one entry per CDR3 protein. In the table there are under 2,000,000 distinct CDR3 sequences, less than 50% of which are singletons. What was sequenced was blood. The receptor set was obtained from a woman in her forties in good health.

The V call is TRBV28, the J call TRBJ2-3, with 10 nucleotides matching TRBD2. J lost 6 bases, V lost 6 bases, and 15 bases had no gene match. In germline, CDR1 is MDHEN, CDR2 SYDVKM. The CDR3 has 17 amino acids. Here the CDR3 DNA reads TGTGCCAGCAGGACCAGAAGGCTAGCGGGGGTTGGGGATACGCAGTATTTT. It encodes CASRTRRLAGVGDTQYF.

The table lists this clonotype with a few counts. V gene TRBV20-1 combines with J gene TRBJ1-4, with no clear D. Deletions cut 6 bases from V and 3 bases from J, with 17 bases between. Germline V gene sequence: CDR1 DFQATT, CDR2 SNEGSKA (reference sequence). The CDR3 is made up of 15 amino acids. This CDR3 is CSARSARDSNEKLFF. The CDR3 nucleotides are TGCAGTGCACGATCGGCCAGAGATTCTAATGAAAAACTGTTTTTT.

The rearrangement joins TRBV29-1 to TRBJ1-4; 12 positions agree with TRBD1. CDR3 length: 15 residues. With 7 bases clipped from V and 7 bases from J, the junction kept 10 bases outside the gene matches. Per the germline V gene, CDR1 is SQVTM and CDR2 is ANQGSEA. The CDR3 loop is CSGTKGTGGSEKLFF. The CDR3 region has the DNA TGCAGCGGGACGAAAGGGACAGGGGGCAGTGAAAAACTGTTTTTT.

The chain carries TRBV20-1 and TRBJ1-4, with 10 bases aligning to TRBD1. This CDR3 spans 16 amino acids. V trimming: 5 bases; J trimming: 7 bases; junction bases outside the gene matches: 13. Looked up from germline, CDR1 is DFQATT and CDR2 is SNEGSKA (reference sequence). The CDR3 region has the DNA TGCAGTGCTGTACGATACGGCCGGACAGGGGGTGAAAAACTGTTTTTT. Translated: CSAVRYGRTGGEKLFF.

The chain employs TRBV27 and TRBJ2-7; D is ambiguous. With 0 bases removed from V and 0 bases from J, the gap between germline ends came to 6 bases. The CDR3 runs 14 residues. The germline CDR1 and CDR2 sequences are MNHEY and SMNVEV (reference sequence). The CDR3 coding sequence is TGTGCCAGCAGTTTATCTAGGACCTCCTACGAGCAGTACTTC. Protein sequence: CASSLSRTSYEQYF.

The chain uses TRBV5-1 and TRBJ2-3; 9 nucleotides align to TRBD2. CDR1 SGHRS and CDR2 YFSETQ come from the germline V gene. This CDR3 has 16 residues. With 7 bases clipped from V and 2 bases from J, the junction kept 11 bases outside the gene matches. Written as DNA, the CDR3 is TGCGCCAGCTGCCGCGATAGCGGGAGATCCACAGATACGCAGTATTTT. It codes for CASCRDSGRSTDTQYF.

The rearrangement joins TRBV20-1 to TRBJ1-6; 9 bases align to TRBD1. Looked up from germline, CDR1 is DFQATT and CDR2 is SNEGSKA (reference sequence). Unmatched junction bases numbered 6, after V lost 0 bases and J lost 3 bases. The CDR3 has 17 residues. The CDR3, as DNA: TGCAGTGCTAGAGAGCCGGGACAGGGATTCTATAATTCACCCCTCCACTTT. The encoded protein is CSAREPGQGFYNSPLHF.

This rearrangement joins TRBV12-3 or TRBV12-4 to TRBJ2-1; 9 bases fit TRBD1. Losses at the gene ends were 6 bases for V and 4 bases for J; bases not matched to a gene: 10. The CDR3 has 16 amino acids. The CDR3 nucleotides are TGTGCCAGCAGCCCAGACCGGGACAGGGATTACAATGAGCAGTTCTTC. Translation gives CASSPDRDRDYNEQFF.

This chain uses TRBV6-2 or TRBV6-3 with TRBJ1-2; D call uncertain. CDR3 length: 13 residues. Trimming removed 2 bases from V and 4 bases from J, with 8 bases in between. Germline CDR1 MNHEY, CDR2 SVGEGT. CDR3 region: CASSYEEVYGYTF. The CDR3 DNA follows: TGTGCCAGCAGTTACGAAGAAGTCTATGGCTACACCTTC.

The chain is built from TRBV11-2 and TRBJ2-3; tentative D call: TRBD2 (6 bases). CDR1 SGHAT and CDR2 FQNNGV come from the germline V gene. This CDR3 is built from 16 residues. V lost 1 base to trimming and J lost 1 base, with 12 bases between them. The CDR3 nucleotides are TGTGCCAGCAGCTTAGTATTGCGGGGCCGCACAGATACGCAGTATTTT. It encodes CASSLVLRGRTDTQYF.

A few counts support this clonotype. This sequence joins TRBV29-1 and TRBJ2-5; TRBD1 matches 11 bases. The V gene end was trimmed by 7 bases and the J gene end by 5 bases; junction bases not matched to a gene: 9. Looked up from germline, CDR1 is SQVTM and CDR2 is ANQGSEA. The CDR3 is 14 residues long. In nucleotides, the CDR3 is TGCAGCGCCGAGGCGGGGGACAGGGGGGAGACCCAGTACTTC. Its translation is CSAEAGDRGETQYF.

This clonotype was seen more than once but under ten times. The V and J genes are TRBV4-2 and TRBJ2-2, with D hard to call. V lost 0 bases to trimming and J lost 3 bases, with 11 bases between them. Germline CDR1 and CDR2: LGHNA and YNFKEQ. The CDR3 consists of 16 residues. DNA of the CDR3: TGTGCCAGCAGCCAAGAGGAGACCTCGGACACCGGGGAGCTGTTTTTT. This encodes CASSQEETSDTGELFF.

The chain combines TRBV20-1 with TRBJ2-4, with 8 bases lining up with TRBD2. The tail of the sequence fits TRBJ2-5 better, so the J call may be wrong. The CDR3 runs to 15 residues. Germline assignment: CDR1 DFQATT and CDR2 SNEGSKA (reference sequence). Written as DNA, the CDR3 is TGCAGTGCTAGAGATGGCGGGAGGTTCGAAGAGACCCAGTACTTC. Translation gives CSARDGGRFEETQYF.

In this sample, this clonotype turned up a few times. The junction and the germline gene differ at one end; a read error may be behind it. The chain employs TRBV6-5 and TRBJ2-6, with D unresolved. CDR1 and CDR2 from the germline V gene are MNHEY and SVGAGI. The CDR3 is 15 residues long. In nucleotides, the CDR3 is TGTGCCAGCAGCCGCGACATAGCTGGAGCCAACGTCCTGACTTTC. As protein: CASSRDIAGANVLTF.

This chain joins TRBV7-2 and TRBJ1-6; D remains unclear. The CDR3 length is 12 residues. V was trimmed by 5 bases and J by 14 bases, leaving 13 bases between them. Germline CDR1 reads SGHTA; CDR2 reads FQGNSA. The CDR3 sequence is CASSPTTSTLHF. The DNA for the CDR3 is TGTGCCAGCAGCCCCACGACCTCCACCCTCCACTTT.

The rearrangement links TRBV6-7 to TRBJ2-4; no firm D call. TRBV6-7 is identified as an open reading frame with a role that is uncertain. The CDR3 consists of 11 residues. Deletions cut 5 bases from V and 13 bases from J, with 12 bases between. The CDR3 loop reads CASSPAEGQYF. The CDR3 nucleotides read TGTGCCAGCAGTCCGGCGGAAGGGCAGTACTTC.

The CDR3 coding sequence is TGTGCCATCAGTGAGTCAAGAGCCTACGAGCAGTACTTC. Translation: CAISESRAYEQYF. The chain joins TRBV10-3 to TRBJ2-5, with no clear D. The assigned J gene may be wrong: the sequence end matches TRBJ2-7 better. Germline CDR1 is ENHRY and CDR2 is SYGVKD. The CDR3 has 13 amino acids.

The J gene is TRBJ2-3, the V gene TRBV4-2; possible D gene TRBD2, 7 bases. V lost 3 bases and J 1 base, leaving 23 bases between the germline ends. CDR1 and CDR2 (germline): LGHNA, YNFKEQ. The CDR3 spans 19 residues. The chain's CDR3 is CASSQALGGGQKGTDTQYF. The CDR3 DNA reads TGTGCCAGCAGCCAGGCTCTTGGGGGGGGGCAGAAGGGCACAGATACGCAGTATTTT.

CDR3: CASSFRAEARETQYF. CDR3 DNA: TGTGCCAGCAGTTTTAGGGCTGAGGCGCGGGAGACCCAGTACTTC. The V and J genes are TRBV12-3 or TRBV12-4 and TRBJ2-5; the D is unclear. The V gene lost 3 bases and the J gene lost 5 bases, with 16 bases spanning the gap. The CDR3 is made up of 15 amino acids.

Only a few counts were recorded for this clonotype. The chain is built from TRBV6-2 or TRBV6-3 and TRBJ2-3; TRBD2 matches 10 bases. This CDR3 has 16 residues. The germline V gene has CDR1 MNHEY and CDR2 SVGEGT. The trim removed 6 bases at V and 1 base at J, leaving 7 bases unmatched. The CDR3 DNA sequence: TGTGCCAGCAGATTCCCTAGCGGGGGCGGCACAGATACGCAGTATTTT. The encoded protein is CASRFPSGGGTDTQYF.

The rearrangement uses TRBV13 and TRBJ1-5, with TRBD1 matching 7 bases. Trimming at V came to 5 bases and at J to 2 bases, leaving 6 bases not matched to a gene. Germline CDR1 and CDR2: PRHDT and FYEKMQ (reference sequence). The CDR3 is 15 residues long. The CDR3 coding sequence is TGTGCCAGCAGCCCCGGCAGGGGGGGCAATCAGCCCCAGCATTTT. This sequence encodes CASSPGRGGNQPQHF.

This clonotype was observed a few times. The chain couples TRBV7-2 to TRBJ2-1, with a possible D match to TRBD1 (5 bases). V gave up 4 bases and J gave up 0 bases, with 13 bases separating them. The CDR3 is made up of 16 amino acids. Germline lookup yields CDR1 SGHTA and CDR2 FQGNSA. The CDR3 protein is CASSYDPDSSYNEQFF. The CDR3 DNA reads as TGTGCCAGCAGCTACGATCCTGACAGCTCCTACAATGAGCAGTTCTTC.

This clonotype was seen only a few times. Just one base apart from a much larger clone, this may be a read error. This chain links TRBV4-2 with TRBJ2-5; TRBD2 matches at 12 bases. The CDR3 runs 18 residues. Germline-derived CDR1 and CDR2 are LGHNA and YNFKEQ. The J segment lost 11 bases and the V segment lost 0 bases, leaving 16 bases of the junction unmatched. This chain's CDR3 is CASSQEGLAGGHVDEQYF. In DNA form, the CDR3 reads TGTGCCAGCAGCCAAGAGGGGCTAGCGGGGGGGCATGTCGATGAGCAGTACTTC.

This clonotype was observed a few times. The chain employs TRBV5-1 and TRBJ2-1, with TRBD2 matching 12 bases. Germline values: CDR1 SGHRS, CDR2 YFSETQ. This CDR3 is 16 amino acids long. The trim removed 0 bases at V and 10 bases at J, leaving 8 bases unmatched. The CDR3 coding sequence is TGCGCCAGCAGCTTGGGAGCTAGCGGGGGGGCCGTGGAGCAGTTCTTC. Translated: CASSLGASGGAVEQFF.

The chain carries TRBV20-1 and TRBJ2-4; D may correspond to TRBD1 or TRBD2 (5 bases each). V was cut by 5 bases and J by 3 bases, with 14 bases left in between. The CDR3 consists of 14 residues. Germline V lookup: CDR1 DFQATT, CDR2 SNEGSKA (reference sequence). DNA for the CDR3: TGCAGTGCTCCAGGGAGTGTGGTCAAAAACATTCAGTACTTC. It codes for CSAPGSVVKNIQYF.

This clonotype was detected a few times. The chain links TRBV29-1 to TRBJ2-1, with 7 bases identical to TRBD2. The germline V gene has CDR1 SQVTM and CDR2 ANQGSEA. Trimming at V came to 1 base and at J to 9 bases, leaving 3 bases not matched to a gene. The CDR3 has 12 residues. Here the CDR3 reads CSVEVREGEQFF. The DNA for the CDR3 is TGCAGCGTTGAAGTAAGGGAGGGTGAGCAGTTCTTC.

This clonotype was detected only a few times. V usage is TRBV20-1 and J usage is TRBJ2-4, with D tentatively TRBD2 (6 bases). Germline V gene sequence: CDR1 DFQATT, CDR2 SNEGSKA (reference sequence). Trimming took off 7 bases at V and 0 bases at J, with 22 bases between the two ends. This CDR3 spans 17 amino acids. The CDR3 DNA reads as TGCAGTGTTAGCCGGGAGACAGTTTCTTTAGCCAAAAACATTCAGTACTTC. It codes for CSVSRETVSLAKNIQYF.

This clonotype was counted a few times. The CDR3, as DNA: TGTGCCAGCACCAAGCGGGGGGCCCAAGAGACCCAGTACTTC. It translates to CASTKRGAQETQYF. The chain recombines TRBV6-6 with TRBJ2-5, with 9 nucleotides matching TRBD2. The germline V gene encodes CDR1 MNHNY and CDR2 SVGAGI (reference sequence). The J segment lost 1 base and the V segment lost 7 bases, leaving 4 bases of the junction unmatched. This CDR3 comprises 14 residues.

The chain carries TRBV6-2 or TRBV6-3 and TRBJ2-3; 7 positions agree with TRBD2. The germline V gene has CDR1 MNHEY and CDR2 SVGEGT. V shed 5 bases, J shed 1 base, and the junction held 9 bases outside the gene matches. The CDR3 consists of 16 residues. This chain's CDR3 is CASSTERGPGTDTQYF. The CDR3 region has the DNA TGTGCCAGCAGTACCGAGCGGGGACCGGGCACAGATACGCAGTATTTT.

This chain connects TRBV29-1 to TRBJ2-5; D unclear. V shed 5 bases and J shed 11 bases, with 9 bases lying between them. This CDR3 has 9 amino acids. Germline V gene sequence: CDR1 SQVTM, CDR2 ANQGSEA. CDR3 in DNA: TGCAGCGTTAGCAATGAGCAGTACTTC. It is translated as CSVSNEQYF.

The table lists this clonotype with a few counts. This chain connects TRBV2 to TRBJ2-3; TRBD1 might be the D (6 bases). V was pared by 9 bases and J by 5 bases, with 18 bases between. Germline loops: CDR1 SNHLY, CDR2 FYNNEI. The CDR3 runs 14 residues. DNA of the CDR3: TGTGCCAGTCAAAACAGGGTCTGGGGAGATACGCAGTATTTT. This encodes CASQNRVWGDTQYF.